The present entry profiles one TCR beta chain with its context. Its specificity is unknown. The germline CDR1 and CDR2 sequences are GTSNPN and SVGIG (reference sequence). CDR3 length equals 14 residues. This sample was taken from a study of TIL therapy for anti-PD-1-resistant metastatic lung cancer. Overall study: Tumors were harvested before any PD-1/PD-L1 blockade. A handful of tumors were EGFR-mutant and two were ALK-rearranged. Tumors carried a median about 1.5 non-synonymous mutations per megabase.

The study, taken as a whole, reports: Patients were highly selected, enriched for treatment-naive, never-smoker and oncogene-addicted cases.

Time point in this sample: pre-treatment sample, taken before nivolumab and TIL therapy. The immunoSEQ assay was v3. TCRdb's copy holds only in-frame clones and misses some; the assay was immunoSEQ multiplex PCR. The data contain more than 55,000 clones, roughly 66% of them singletons. The sequenced sample was blood, obtained at baseline. This sequence originates from a person aged 25 to 85 with non-small cell lung cancer. The chain has TRBV30 and TRBJ1-5; TRBD1 matches 7 bases. The CDR3 here is CAGGGTVLGQPQHF. DNA of the CDR3: TGTGCAGGGGGCGGGACTGTTCTCGGTCAGCCCCAGCATTTT.